Presented here are 14 T cell receptor beta chains from one specimen sequenced in a study of shared clonotypes between healthy human individuals. Some clones are missing from TCRdb's copy, which holds only in-frame ones; the method was immunoSEQ multiplex PCR. The profile shows 550,000 to 600,000 clones, about 98% of them singletons. Naive CD8 cells were CD45RO-negative, positively selected for CCR7, excluding terminally differentiated effector memory CD45RA+ cells. The sequencing sample was made of naive CD8+ T cells sorted from blood. These receptors came from a man aged 30 to 39 in good health.

The rearrangement joins TRBV9 to TRBJ1-2, with D hard to call. This CDR3 is 12 amino acids long. Germline lookup yields CDR1 SGDLS and CDR2 YYNGEE. The V gene lost 3 bases and the J gene lost 8 bases, with 11 bases spanning the gap. The CDR3 DNA sequence: TGTGCCAGCAGCGGAAGGACTTTAGGCTACACCTTC. Protein product: CASSGRTLGYTF.

This chain joins TRBV5-5 and TRBJ2-1; a possible D gene is TRBD1 (5 bases). The CDR3 is made up of 12 amino acids. Deletions cut 7 bases from V and 6 bases from J, with 11 bases between. Germline V lookup: CDR1 SGHKS, CDR2 YYEKEE (reference sequence). CDR3 amino acids: CASVVGVNEQFF. CDR3 in DNA: TGTGCCAGCGTGGTAGGGGTCAATGAGCAGTTCTTC.

The chain uses TRBV30 and TRBJ1-1; D may be TRBD1 (5 bases). This CDR3 is built from 14 residues. V dropped 5 bases and J dropped 4 bases, with 17 bases sitting between them. Germline loops: CDR1 GTSNPN, CDR2 SVGIG (reference sequence). The chain's CDR3 is CAWGPRDSGTEAFF. Written as DNA, the CDR3 is TGTGCCTGGGGGCCCAGGGACTCGGGCACTGAAGCTTTCTTT.

The chain combines TRBV5-6 with TRBJ2-3; a possible D gene is TRBD1 (5 bases). The CDR3 loop spans 12 amino acids. Germline-derived CDR1 and CDR2 are SGHDT and YYEEEE. V lost 2 bases and J lost 4, with 5 bases in between. The CDR3 nucleotides are TGTGCCAGCAGCTTCAGGGCAGATACGCAGTATTTT. Translation gives CASSFRADTQYF.

J is TRBJ2-7 and V is TRBV5-5, with D tentatively TRBD1 (6 bases). Germline CDR1 and CDR2: SGHKS and YYEKEE (reference sequence). V shed 0 bases and J shed 2 bases, with 15 bases lying between them. This CDR3 is built from 16 residues. The CDR3 spells CASSLATGRKAYEQYF. For the CDR3, the DNA is TGTGCCAGCAGCTTGGCAACAGGGCGGAAAGCCTACGAGCAGTACTTC. The full variable domain, completed using reference TRBV5-5 and TRBJ2-7, is DAGVTQSPTHLIKTRGQQVTLRCSPISGHKSVSWYQQVLGQGPQFIFQYYEKEERGRGNFPDRFSARQFPNYSSELNVNALLLGDSALYLCASSLATGRKAYEQYFGPGTRLTVT.

The V gene is TRBV9, the J gene TRBJ2-2; 9 nucleotides line up with TRBD2. Germline V gene data show CDR1 as SGDLS and CDR2 as YYNGEE. The V gene end was trimmed by 3 bases and the J gene end by 6 bases; junction bases not matched to a gene: 9. The length of the CDR3 is 16 residues. This CDR3 reads CASSASGTAAAGELFF. In DNA, the CDR3 is TGTGCCAGCAGCGCTAGCGGGACCGCGGCCGCCGGGGAGCTGTTTTTT. Using reference TRBV9 and TRBJ2-2 for the parts outside the CDR3, the full variable domain is DSGVTQTPKHLITATGQRVTLRCSPRSGDLSVYWYQQSLDQGLQFLIQYYNGEERAKGNILERFSAQQFPDLHSELNLSSLELGDSALYFCASSASGTAAAGELFFGEGSRLTVL.

This chain joins TRBV11-3 and TRBJ2-1; 15 bases are a match to TRBD2. Trimming removed 1 base from V and 7 bases from J; junction bases left unmatched: 5. This CDR3 is built from 17 residues. Germline CDR1 and CDR2: SGHNT and YENEEA. The CDR3 here is CASSLAGGLAGGNEQFF. The CDR3 DNA reads as TGTGCCAGCAGCTTAGCTGGGGGACTAGCGGGAGGAAATGAGCAGTTCTTC.

The chain has TRBV10-1 and TRBJ2-1, with TRBD2 as a possible D gene (6 bases). The CDR3 covers 14 residues. Germline CDR1 and CDR2: WNHNN and SYGVQD (reference sequence). V lost 7 bases to trimming and J lost 4 bases, with 14 bases between them. Written as DNA, the CDR3 is TGCGCCAGCAAAGTACGGGGGTCTTACAATGAGCAGTTCTTC. Its protein is CASKVRGSYNEQFF.

This chain links TRBV13 with TRBJ1-1; tentatively, D is TRBD1 (6 bases). V lost 3 bases and J lost 4, with 15 bases in between. The V gene's germline CDR1 is PRHDT and CDR2 FYEKMQ (reference sequence). CDR3 length: 15 amino acids. The CDR3 region has the DNA TGTGCCAGCAGCTTCTTAGTCAGGGGAGCCACTGAAGCTTTCTTT. This gives the protein CASSFLVRGATEAFF.

The V call is TRBV18, the J call TRBJ2-2; D may be TRBD2 (5 bases). This CDR3 is built from 16 residues. Per germline, CDR1 KGHSH and CDR2 LQKENI. Trimming took 1 base from V and 2 from J, leaving 11 bases between them. For the CDR3, the DNA is TGTGCCAGCTCACCACTTCACGGGGTCAACACCGGGGAGCTGTTTTTT. This gives the protein CASSPLHGVNTGELFF.

V gene TRBV7-9 combines with J gene TRBJ2-3; 12 bases match TRBD2. V dropped 4 bases and J dropped 5; count of bases not matched to a gene: 1. The CDR3 totals 14 residues. The germline V gene encodes CDR1 SEHNR and CDR2 FQNEAQ (reference sequence). The CDR3 nucleotides are TGTGCCAGCAGCTCGGGACTAGCGGGAGATACGCAGTATTTT. Its translation is CASSSGLAGDTQYF.

The rearrangement uses TRBV15 and TRBJ1-3; a possible D gene is TRBD1 (5 bases). CDR1 and CDR2 from the germline V gene are LNHNV and YYDKDF (reference sequence). CDR3 length equals 17 residues. V shed 3 bases and J shed 3 bases, with 18 bases lying between them. The CDR3 coding sequence is TGTGCCACCAGCAGGTCTCGAGTTCGGGGGAATGGAAACACCATATATTTT. Protein sequence: CATSRSRVRGNGNTIYF.

The chain uses TRBV19 and TRBJ1-1; D possibly corresponds to TRBD1 (5 bases). Germline V lookup: CDR1 LNHDA, CDR2 SQIVND (reference sequence). The CDR3 has 16 amino acids. The germline V and J ends were trimmed by 1 base and 1 base, with 13 bases remaining between them. DNA of the CDR3: TGTGCCAGTAGTATAGCGGGGGGGAGCTGGAACACTGAAGCTTTCTTT. Its protein is CASSIAGGSWNTEAFF.

The chain links TRBV6-1 to TRBJ2-7, with TRBD1 identical over 7 bases. The J segment lost 5 bases and the V segment lost 7 bases, leaving 11 bases of the junction unmatched. CDR3 length: 14 amino acids. Per germline, CDR1 MNHNS and CDR2 SASEGT. The CDR3 here is CASKRLGTDHEQYF. The CDR3 DNA follows: TGTGCCAGCAAAAGGTTGGGGACAGACCACGAGCAGTACTTC.